This T cell receptor beta chain appears in the sequencing data of a study of regulatory T cells in long-lasting Graves disease. For the study at large: Graves' patients, diagnosed recently, had received antithyroid drugs under 3 months.

Construction of the TCR beta libraries employed iRepertoire HTBI primers in conjunction with Arm-PCR of CDR3 regions. TCRdb re-derived calls from the multiplex PCR reads in MiXCR, one entry per CDR3 protein. Found here are approximately 560,000 distinct CDR3 sequences, roughly a sixth of them singletons; the top ten hold approximately 12%. The CDR3 is 15 residues long. V lost 5 bases and J 2 bases, leaving 15 bases between the germline ends. Germline lookup yields CDR1 SEHNR and CDR2 FQNEAQ (reference sequence). The sample's time point: newly diagnosed GD, antithyroid drugs for less than 3 months. The TCR library was prepared using RNA isolated from PBMCs. EDTA tubes received approximately 9 milliliters of drawn peripheral blood. Ten or more counts support this clonotype. The data also belong to a second study, concerning T cells in Graves' hyperthyroidism and ophthalmopathy.

The sequence derives from a man aged 18 to 30 with Graves disease. Here the sequenced sample was peripheral blood mononuclear cells (PBMCs), taken at new diagnosis, from a patient treated with antithyroid drugs. The gene calls are TRBV7-9 and TRBJ2-5; D is unresolved. This chain's CDR3 is CASSRQDVLQETQYF. The CDR3, as DNA: TGTGCCAGCAGCCGCCAGGACGTTCTACAAGAGACCCAGTACTTC.